This TCR beta chain was captured in a study of T-cell memory formation after mild COVID-19. Study background: The TCR clusters were mostly specific to one donor.

Trimming took 5 bases from V and 0 from J; bases not matched to a gene: 7. The CDR3 is made up of 18 amino acids. Germline CDR1 is DFQATT and CDR2 is SNEGSKA (reference sequence). TCRalpha and TCRbeta libraries used 5'RACE with constant-segment primers and UMIs. MiXCR was run by TCRdb on the 5' RACE reads, yielding one entry per CDR3 protein. The repertoire holds 300,000 to 350,000 distinct CDR3 sequences, with around 15% as singletons. The sequence came from a man in his late teens or twenties who had mild COVID-19 (a few samples of this study predate the infection). Cell type and time point are not known. The chain carries TRBV20-1 and TRBJ2-2; 15 nucleotides agree with TRBD2. Sample: PBMCs or a T cell subset sorted from them (not recorded which). The CDR3 sequence: CSAPPGLAGGPNTGELFF. The CDR3 coding sequence is TGCAGTGCTCCCCCGGGACTAGCGGGGGGCCCGAACACCGGGGAGCTGTTTTTT.